This T cell receptor beta chain emerged from a study of blood T cells in healthy people across ages. Study results and caveats: Because donor CMV status was unknown, expanded clonotype changes were possibly confounded. Age brought a roughly linear fall in TCR beta diversity measured per million T cells.

This clonotype was seen many times. Its antigen remains unknown. It was with a sample-barcoded 5' primer and a J-beta primer mix that a second PCR of about 6 to 12 cycles was run. Tagging of each cDNA molecule was performed by a template-switch adaptor with 12 random nucleotides. Each sample provided no less than 2.5 million CDR3-containing paired-end reads. TCRdb processed the 5' RACE reads anew with MiXCR; each CDR3 protein has one entry. The sample contains 550,000 to 800,000 distinct CDR3 sequences, roughly 30% of which appear only once. Per germline, CDR1 SGDLS and CDR2 YYNGEE. This CDR3 has 14 residues. Trimming cost V 3 bases and J 7 bases, with 14 bases left between them.

The TCR comes from a woman over 75 in good health. The chain has TRBV9 and TRBJ2-1; TRBD1 might be the D (6 bases). Sequenced material: blood. CDR3: CASSAGQSLNEQFF. In DNA, the CDR3 is TGTGCCAGCAGCGCTGGACAGTCACTAAATGAGCAGTTCTTC.